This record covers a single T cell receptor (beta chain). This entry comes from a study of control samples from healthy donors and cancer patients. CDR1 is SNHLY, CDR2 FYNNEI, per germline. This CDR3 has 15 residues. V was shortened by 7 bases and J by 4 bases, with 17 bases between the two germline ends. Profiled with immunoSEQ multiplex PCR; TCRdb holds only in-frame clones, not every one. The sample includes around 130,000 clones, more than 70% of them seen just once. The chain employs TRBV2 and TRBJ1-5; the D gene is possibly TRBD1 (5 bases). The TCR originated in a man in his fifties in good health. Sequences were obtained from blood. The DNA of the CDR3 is TGTGCCAGCACCCCATCCCGGGGGGGGAATCAGCCCCAGCATTTT. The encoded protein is CASTPSRGGNQPQHF.